Below, one T cell receptor (beta chain) is given with its context. These data are taken from a study of radiotherapy plus CTLA-4 blockade in lung cancer. CDR1 is KGHSH, CDR2 LQKENI, per germline. Between the trimmed V and J ends, which lost 4 bases and 8 bases, there was a span of 6 bases. The CDR3 runs to 12 residues. Method: immunoSEQ multiplex PCR; TCRdb's copy keeps in-frame clones and lacks some. The profile covers approximately 65,000 clones, with roughly 77% appearing a single time and under 5% taken by the ten largest. The chain recombines TRBV18 with TRBJ1-6; D remains unclear. This sample comprised peripheral blood, obtained from a patient treated with radiotherapy plus ipilimumab. This sequence was found in a human donor with non-small cell lung cancer who had a complete response to radiotherapy plus ipilimumab. CDR3 nucleotides: TGTGCCAGCTCACGGGCGGATTCACCCCTCCACTTT. Protein: CASSRADSPLHF.